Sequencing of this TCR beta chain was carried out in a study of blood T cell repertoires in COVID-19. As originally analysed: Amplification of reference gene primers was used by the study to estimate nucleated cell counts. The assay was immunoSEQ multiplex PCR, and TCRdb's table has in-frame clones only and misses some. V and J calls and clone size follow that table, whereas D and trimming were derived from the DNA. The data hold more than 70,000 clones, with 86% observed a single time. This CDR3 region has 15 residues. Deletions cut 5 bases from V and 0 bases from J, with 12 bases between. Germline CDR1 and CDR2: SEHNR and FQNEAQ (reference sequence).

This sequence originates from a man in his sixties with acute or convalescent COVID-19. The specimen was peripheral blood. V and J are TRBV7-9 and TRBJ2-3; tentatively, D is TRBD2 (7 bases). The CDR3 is CASSPRGASTDTQYF. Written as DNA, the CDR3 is TGTGCCAGCAGCCCTCGGGGGGCTAGCACAGATACGCAGTATTTT.